This T cell receptor (beta chain) was profiled in a study of chemoradiotherapy in HPV16-positive cancers. Sequencing used immunoSEQ multiplex PCR; TCRdb keeps in-frame clones, though not all of them. This sample has tens of thousands of clones, with 90% found just once. The material sequenced was blood, taken from a patient who underwent chemoradiotherapy. The sequence came from a human donor with HPV-associated anogenital cancer.

The CDR3 coding sequence is TGTGCCAGCAGCTTGGACACAGGGACTGAAGCTTTCTTT. It specifies CASSLDTGTEAFF. The J gene is TRBJ1-1, the V gene TRBV5-4, with a weak D call TRBD1 (6 bases). V lost 0 bases and J 5 bases, leaving 8 bases between the germline ends. The CDR3 is made up of 13 amino acids. Germline loops: CDR1 SGHNT, CDR2 YYREEE (reference sequence).